This T cell receptor (beta chain) stems from a study of post-analysis software for immune sequencing data. TCR beta cDNA libraries included unique molecular identifiers. Once roughly 0.95 to 10 million T cells were used, roughly 0.5 million cDNA molecules resulted. One entry per CDR3 protein results from TCRdb running MiXCR on the PCR reads. The sample comprises about 430,000 distinct CDR3 sequences, about 40% of which are singletons, and about 7.6% rests with the top ten. J gave up 2 bases and V 4 bases, and 7 bases lay outside the gene matches. This CDR3 is built from 16 residues. Germline values: CDR1 SGHDN, CDR2 FVKESK. Notes on the study in general: Compared against controls, patients with multiple sclerosis displayed significantly lower normalized Chao1 diversity. The authors found that F measure strongly co-clustered same-batch samples. Patients carried four or five TRBV segments more frequently than controls did, and TRBV5-6, TRBV5-1 and TRBV20-1 were among them.

As to this clonotype: Its specificity is unknown.

Source material: blood. The source of this sequence is a girl aged 2 to 9 with multiple sclerosis. This chain links TRBV14 with TRBJ2-1, with TRBD2 matching over 8 bases. The CDR3 loop reads CASSRSGLAAYNEQFF. CDR3 in DNA: TGTGCCAGCAGCCGATCTGGACTAGCCGCCTACAATGAGCAGTTCTTC.